This T cell receptor (beta chain) appears in the sequencing data of a study of T cell responses to AZD1222 COVID-19 vaccine. The study's findings and limits: Nearly half of unique spike-specific TCRs reportedly avoided B.1.351 and B.1.1.7 mutated regions. Donors were mostly white British, more females; clonal diversity possibly underestimated.

Regarding this clone: The antigen is unknown.

Profiling relied on immunoSEQ multiplex PCR, and the TCRdb table lists in-frame clones only, not all of them. Of approximately 110,000 clones in the sample, 89% were seen once. This CDR3 spans 11 amino acids. V was clipped by 4 bases and J by 8 bases, with 8 bases between them. Germline V gives CDR1 MNHEY, CDR2 SVGAGI. This chain uses TRBV6-5 with TRBJ1-1; perhaps TRBD1 as D (5 bases). This TCR came from an adult in good health. This sample comprised peripheral blood, obtained on day 0 of AZD1222 vaccination. The CDR3 nucleotides are TGTGCCAGCAGTTGGGGACGGGAAGCTTTCTTT. Protein sequence: CASSWGREAFF.